This T cell receptor (beta chain) was captured by sequencing in a study of human T cells and chemical hapten exposure. About the study: Across its roughly 25 weeks, the study gave patients weekly diphenylcyclopropenone doses to the scalp.

TCRdb re-called the RACE reads with MiXCR, one entry per CDR3 protein. The sample lists more than 85,000 distinct CDR3 sequences, 8.5% seen once, with 2.5% to 3% in the top ten. In its sample, this clonotype was seen a few times. Time point: pre-sensitization, week 0. Indicated treatment: therapeutic diphenylcyclopropenone sensitization with weekly scalp DPC. Sample donors consisted of patients with alopecia, aged 18 to 70 years, who were suitable for DPC. The CDR3 runs 14 residues. J gave up 7 bases and V 5 bases, and 6 bases lay outside the gene matches. CDR1 is GTSNPN, CDR2 SVGIG, per germline (reference sequence).

The material sequenced was whole blood, taken in connection with sensitization to the hapten diphenylcyclopropenone (DPC). The V and J genes are TRBV30 and TRBJ2-1; 12 bases map to TRBD2. The TCR originated in a man in his forties with alopecia areata. Some clones in this sample may be carry-over from other donors' samples. The chain's CDR3 is CAWGRTSGKNEQFF. The CDR3 coding sequence is TGTGCCTGGGGTCGGACTAGCGGGAAGAATGAGCAGTTCTTC.